The 7 T cell receptor beta chains below come from one sample, sequenced in a study of OX40 agonist ivuxolimab in advanced cancers. The repertoire was sequenced with immunoSEQ multiplex PCR; TCRdb's copy has only in-frame clones and lacks some. The repertoire consists of some 50,000 clones, with approximately 86% occurring once and the leading ten covering about 11%. The specimen was CD4+ or CD8+ T cells sorted from blood, collected in a trial of the OX40 agonist ivuxolimab. These receptor sequences come from an adult with an advanced solid tumor such as melanoma, head and neck, liver or kidney cancer.

The rearrangement joins TRBV7-8 to TRBJ2-1; 7 bases align to TRBD2. With V trimmed by 4 bases and J by 3 bases, 6 bases remained unmatched. The germline gives CDR1 SGHVS, CDR2 FQNEAQ. This CDR3 is built from 15 residues. CDR3 in amino acids: CASSSLGGFYNEQFF. In nucleotides, the CDR3 is TGTGCCAGCAGCTCCCTGGGGGGGTTCTACAATGAGCAGTTCTTC.

The CDR3 loop is CASSQEGGVSRVLARGNEQFF. The CDR3 DNA follows: TGCGCCAGCAGCCAAGAGGGGGGAGTAAGCAGGGTCCTGGCGAGGGGCAATGAGCAGTTCTTC. The V and J genes are TRBV4-1 and TRBJ2-1, with D tentatively TRBD2 (6 bases). V dropped 0 bases and J dropped 6 bases, with 30 bases sitting between them. The CDR3 totals 21 residues. Germline V gives CDR1 MGHRA, CDR2 YSYEKL.

J is TRBJ1-1 and V is TRBV29-1; D is undetermined. The CDR3 is 12 residues long. CDR1 and CDR2 (germline): SQVTM, ANQGSEA. Trimming removed 7 bases at V and 1 base at J, with 10 bases between. The CDR3 is CSARRENTEAFF. CDR3 sequence (DNA): TGCAGCGCCCGCCGGGAGAACACTGAAGCTTTCTTT.

V gene TRBV13 combines with J gene TRBJ2-3, with 13 nucleotides matching TRBD2. J lost 8 bases, V lost 5 bases, and 10 bases had no gene match. Germline CDR1 and CDR2: PRHDT and FYEKMQ (reference sequence). The CDR3 totals 16 residues. The CDR3 here is CASSTTSGGARGTQYF. The CDR3 coding sequence is TGTGCCAGCAGCACCACTAGCGGGGGGGCCCGGGGTACGCAGTATTTT.

The J gene is TRBJ1-6, the V gene TRBV4-1; perhaps TRBD1 as D (5 bases). The V end lost 0 bases, the J end lost 10 bases, and 13 bases lay between the germline ends. This CDR3 region has 15 residues. Germline-derived CDR1 and CDR2 are MGHRA and YSYEKL. The CDR3 loop reads CASSQEGGTASPLHF. CDR3 nucleotides: TGCGCCAGCAGCCAAGAGGGGGGGACGGCCTCACCCCTCCACTTT.

The gene calls are TRBV15 and TRBJ1-2, with 8 nucleotides matching TRBD1. CDR1 is LNHNV, CDR2 YYDKDF, per germline (reference sequence). The CDR3 totals 14 residues. V gave up 6 bases and J gave up 8 bases; unmatched junction bases: 11. The CDR3 region is CATRHPGTGGGYTF. In DNA form, the CDR3 reads TGTGCCACCAGGCACCCCGGGACAGGTGGAGGCTACACCTTC. Variable domain in full (rest from reference TRBV15 and TRBJ1-2): DAMVIQNPRYQVTQFGKPVTLSCSQTLNHNVMYWYQQKSSQAPKLLFHYYDKDFNNEADTPDNFQSRRPNTSFCFLDIRSPGLGDTAMYLCATRHPGTGGGYTFGSGTRLTVV.

This sequence joins TRBV28 and TRBJ2-5; D possibly corresponds to TRBD2 (6 bases). V lost 3 bases and J 4 bases, leaving 21 bases between the germline ends. Germline V gene lookup returns CDR1 MDHEN and CDR2 SYDVKM. The CDR3 contains 17 residues. CDR3 protein: CASSLGGGVGSGETQYF. The CDR3 bases are TGTGCCAGCAGTTTGGGCGGAGGGGTCGGTTCGGGAGAGACCCAGTACTTC.